This TCR beta chain appears in the sequencing data of a study of shared clonotypes between healthy human individuals. Whole-study context: Participating donors consisted of a couple of women and a few men aged 18 to 49. Each donor had three CD4 naive, three CD4 memory, two CD8 naive and one CD8 memory plate.

CD8 cells regarded as naive lacked CD45RO, were positively chosen for CCR7, and omitted terminally differentiated effector memory CD45RA+ cells. Data came from immunoSEQ multiplex PCR; TCRdb stores just in-frame clones and leaves some out. The sample holds about 2.1 million clones; 80% to 95% are singletons and the top ten take 1.5% to 2%. V lost 5 bases and J lost 3, with 14 bases in between. CDR1 is SGHNT and CDR2 is YENEEA in the germline V gene. This CDR3 region has 15 residues. About this clone: Its antigen is unidentified.

Study-wide points: Despite large depth, rarefaction showed incomplete sorted-subset sequencing. Naive CD4 clonotypes were shared across a handful of donors at roughly 5%.

Sequenced: naive CD8+ T cells from PBMCs. This sequence joins TRBV11-3 and TRBJ2-1; no clear D gene. The receptor was derived from a man aged 18 to 35 in good health. Some clones in this sample may be carry-over from other donors' samples. The CDR3 region has the DNA TGTGCCAGCAGCCCCTACGGCCTAGACTACAATGAGCAGTTCTTC. Its protein product is CASSPYGLDYNEQFF. The whole variable domain, filled in from reference TRBV11-3 and TRBJ2-1, reads EAGVVQSPRYKIIEKKQPVAFWCNPISGHNTLYWYLQNLGQGPELLIRYENEEAVDDSQLPKDRFSAERLKGVDSTLKIQPAELGDSAVYLCASSPYGLDYNEQFFGPGTRLTVL.